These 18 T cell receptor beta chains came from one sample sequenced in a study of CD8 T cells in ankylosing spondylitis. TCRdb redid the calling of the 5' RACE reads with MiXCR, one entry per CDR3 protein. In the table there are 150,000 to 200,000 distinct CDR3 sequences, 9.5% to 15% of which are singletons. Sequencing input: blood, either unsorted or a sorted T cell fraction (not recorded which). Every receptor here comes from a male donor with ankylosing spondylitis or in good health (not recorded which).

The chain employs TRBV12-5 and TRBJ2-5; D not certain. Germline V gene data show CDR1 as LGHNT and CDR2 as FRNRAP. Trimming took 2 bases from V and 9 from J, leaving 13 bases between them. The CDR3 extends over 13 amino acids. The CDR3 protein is CASGLPPPGAQYF. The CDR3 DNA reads TGTGCTAGTGGTTTGCCTCCTCCCGGAGCCCAGTACTTC. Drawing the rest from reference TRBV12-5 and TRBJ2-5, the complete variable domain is DARVTQTPRHKVTEMGQEVTMRCQPILGHNTVFWYRQTMMQGLELLAYFRNRAPLDDSGMPKDRFSAEMPDATLATLKIQPSEPRDSAVYFCASGLPPPGAQYFGPGTRLLVL.

CDR3 loop: CASSPTAGELFF. The CDR3 bases are TGTGCCAGCAGCCCCACAGCGGGGGAGCTGTTTTTT. The V and J genes are TRBV7-9 and TRBJ2-2; D call uncertain. V was trimmed by 5 bases and J by 8 bases, leaving 9 bases between them. The germline V gene has CDR1 SEHNR and CDR2 FQNEAQ (reference sequence). This CDR3 has 12 residues. The full variable domain, with the rest looked up from reference TRBV7-9 and TRBJ2-2, is DTGVSQNPRHKITKRGQNVTFRCDPISEHNRLYWYRQTLGQGPEFLTYFQNEAQLEKSRLLSDRFSAERPKGSFSTLEIQRTEQGDSAMYLCASSPTAGELFFGEGSRLTVL.

CDR3 DNA: TGTGCCAGCAGCTTAGACCCAGGGGGGATCGGTTACACCTTC. Its translation is CASSLDPGGIGYTF. The V call is TRBV7-9, the J call TRBJ1-2, with 7 nucleotides matching TRBD1. The ends lost 1 base at V and 11 bases at J; junction bases unmatched: 10. The CDR3 covers 14 residues. Germline CDR1 is SEHNR and CDR2 is FQNEAQ (reference sequence).

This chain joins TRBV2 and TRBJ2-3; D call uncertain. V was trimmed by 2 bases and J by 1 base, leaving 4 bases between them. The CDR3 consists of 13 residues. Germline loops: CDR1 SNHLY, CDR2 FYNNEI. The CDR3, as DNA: TGTGCCAGCAGTGAACTAGGCACAGATACGCAGTATTTT. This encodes CASSELGTDTQYF.

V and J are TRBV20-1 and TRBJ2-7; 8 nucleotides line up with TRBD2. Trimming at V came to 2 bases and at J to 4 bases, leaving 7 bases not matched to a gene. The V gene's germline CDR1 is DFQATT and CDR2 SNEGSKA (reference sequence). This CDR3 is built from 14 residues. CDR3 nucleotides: TGCAGTGCTAGACCGGGACTAGGGAGTTACGAGCAGTACTTC. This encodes CSARPGLGSYEQYF.

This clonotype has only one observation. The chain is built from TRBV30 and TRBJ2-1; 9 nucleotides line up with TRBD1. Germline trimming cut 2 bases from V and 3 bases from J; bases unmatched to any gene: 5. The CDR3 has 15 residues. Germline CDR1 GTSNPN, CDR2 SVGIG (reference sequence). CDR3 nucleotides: TGTGCCTGGAGTCTAGGACAGGGGATCTACAATGAGCAGTTCTTC. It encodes CAWSLGQGIYNEQFF.

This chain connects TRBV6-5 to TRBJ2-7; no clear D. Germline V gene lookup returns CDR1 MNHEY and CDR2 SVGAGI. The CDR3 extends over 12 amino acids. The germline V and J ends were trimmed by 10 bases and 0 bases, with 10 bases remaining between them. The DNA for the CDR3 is TGTGCCACTTCGGACGCCTCCTACGAGCAGTACTTC. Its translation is CATSDASYEQYF.

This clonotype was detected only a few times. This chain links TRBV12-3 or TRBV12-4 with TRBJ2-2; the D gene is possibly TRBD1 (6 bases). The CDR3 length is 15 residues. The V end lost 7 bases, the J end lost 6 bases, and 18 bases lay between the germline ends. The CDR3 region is CASIAGTQSPGELFF. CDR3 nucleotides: TGTGCCAGCATTGCCGGGACACAAAGCCCCGGGGAGCTGTTTTTT.

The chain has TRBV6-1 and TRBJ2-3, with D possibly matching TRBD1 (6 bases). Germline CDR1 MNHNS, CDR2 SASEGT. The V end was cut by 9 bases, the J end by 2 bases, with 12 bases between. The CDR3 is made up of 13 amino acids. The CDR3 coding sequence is TGTGCCAGTGGGGACATTTCCACAGATACGCAGTATTTT. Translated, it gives CASGDISTDTQYF.

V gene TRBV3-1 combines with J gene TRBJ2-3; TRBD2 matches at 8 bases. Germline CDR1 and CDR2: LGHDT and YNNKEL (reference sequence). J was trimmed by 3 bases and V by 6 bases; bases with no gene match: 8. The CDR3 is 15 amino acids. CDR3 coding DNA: TGTGCCAGCAGTCCCGGGACTAGATCGACAGATACGCAGTATTTT. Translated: CASSPGTRSTDTQYF.

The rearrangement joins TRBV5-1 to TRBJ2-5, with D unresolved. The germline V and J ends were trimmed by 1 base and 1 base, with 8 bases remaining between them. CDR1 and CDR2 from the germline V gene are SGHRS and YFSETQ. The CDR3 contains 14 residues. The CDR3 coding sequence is TGCGCCAGCAGCTTGTACAGCGTCCAAGAGACCCAGTACTTC. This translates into CASSLYSVQETQYF.

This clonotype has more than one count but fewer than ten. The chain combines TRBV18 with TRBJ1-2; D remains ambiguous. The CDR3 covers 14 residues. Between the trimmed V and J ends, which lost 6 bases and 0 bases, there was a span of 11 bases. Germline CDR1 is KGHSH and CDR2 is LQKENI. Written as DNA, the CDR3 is TGTGCCAGCTCTCCCACCCAGGCTAACTATGGCTACACCTTC. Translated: CASSPTQANYGYTF.

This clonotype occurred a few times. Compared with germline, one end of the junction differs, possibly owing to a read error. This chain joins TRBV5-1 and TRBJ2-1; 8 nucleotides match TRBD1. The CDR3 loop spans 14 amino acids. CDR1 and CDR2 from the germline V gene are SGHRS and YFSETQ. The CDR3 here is CASSLGQGAEEQFF. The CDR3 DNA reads TGCGCCAGTAGCTTGGGGCAGGGGGCCGAGGAGCAGTTCTTC.

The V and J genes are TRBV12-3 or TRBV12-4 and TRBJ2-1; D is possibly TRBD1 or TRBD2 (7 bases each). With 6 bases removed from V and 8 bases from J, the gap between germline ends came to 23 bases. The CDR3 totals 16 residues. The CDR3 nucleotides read TGTGCCAGCAGCCCAGGGGGGGGGGGCCATTCGGATGAGCAGTTCTTC. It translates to CASSPGGGGHSDEQFF.

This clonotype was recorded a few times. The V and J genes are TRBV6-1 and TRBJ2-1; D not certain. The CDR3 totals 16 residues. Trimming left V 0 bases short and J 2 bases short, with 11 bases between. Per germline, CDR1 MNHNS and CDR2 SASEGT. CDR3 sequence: CASSEASQFPYNEQFF. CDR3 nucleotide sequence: TGTGCCAGCAGTGAAGCGAGTCAATTCCCCTACAATGAGCAGTTCTTC.

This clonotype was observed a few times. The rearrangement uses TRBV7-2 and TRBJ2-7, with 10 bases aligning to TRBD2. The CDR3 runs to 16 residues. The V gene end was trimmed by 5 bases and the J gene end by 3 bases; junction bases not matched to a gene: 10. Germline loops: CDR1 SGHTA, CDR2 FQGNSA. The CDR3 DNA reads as TGTGCCAGCAGCCCATTCGAGTCTAGCGGGAGCTACGAGCAGTACTTC. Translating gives CASSPFESSGSYEQYF.

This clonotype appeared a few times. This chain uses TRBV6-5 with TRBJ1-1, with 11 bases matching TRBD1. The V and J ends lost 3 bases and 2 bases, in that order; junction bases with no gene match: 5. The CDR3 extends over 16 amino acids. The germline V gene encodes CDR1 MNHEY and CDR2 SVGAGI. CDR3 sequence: CASSYGTGGLNTEAFF. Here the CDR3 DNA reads TGTGCCAGCAGTTATGGGACAGGGGGGTTAAACACTGAAGCTTTCTTT.

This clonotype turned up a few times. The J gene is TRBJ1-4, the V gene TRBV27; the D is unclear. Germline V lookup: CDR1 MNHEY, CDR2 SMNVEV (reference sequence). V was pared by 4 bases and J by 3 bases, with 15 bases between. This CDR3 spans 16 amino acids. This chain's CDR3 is CASSYIAAASNEKLFF. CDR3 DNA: TGTGCCAGCAGTTACATAGCCGCCGCGTCTAATGAAAAACTGTTTTTT.